A selection of T cell receptor beta chains follows, all from one sample in a study of T cells in Graves' hyperthyroidism and ophthalmopathy. TCRdb recomputed calls from the multiplex PCR reads with MiXCR, one row per CDR3 protein. The table includes about 200,000 distinct CDR3 sequences, about 17% detected once. Sequenced input: blood. All receptors come from a woman between 50 and 59 years old with Graves' hyperthyroidism. CDR3s include the opening cysteine and the closing phenylalanine or tryptophan. The D gene is left open where the match is weak. Size values are once, few and many counts, or a class for expanded clones, and some rows have none.

CDR3aa | CDR3nt | v_gene | abundance | d_gene | j_gene
CASGLVLSGSPDEQFF | TGTGCTAGTGGTTTGGTACTGAGCGGGAGTCCGGATGAGCAGTTCTTC | TRBV12-5 | many | TRBD2 | TRBJ2-1
CSARAGQIYEQYF | TGCAGTGCTAGAGCTGGCCAGATCTACGAGCAGTACTTC | TRBV20-1 | once | NA | TRBJ2-7
CASRRTSGRVSEQYF | TGTGCCAGCAGGCGGACTAGCGGGAGGGTATCCGAGCAGTACTTC | TRBV28 | NA | TRBD2 | TRBJ2-7
CASGLEQGQPQHF | TGTGCTAGTGGTTTGGAACAGGGACAGCCCCAGCATTTT | TRBV12-5 | few | NA | TRBJ1-5
CASSPLPTGSGANVLTF | TGTGCCAGCTCACCTTTACCGACAGGCTCTGGGGCCAACGTCCTGACTTTC | TRBV18 | NA | NA | TRBJ2-6
CVTTSGSAGELFF | TGTGTCACCACATCAGGGTCGGCCGGGGAGCTGTTTTTT | TRBV2 | few | NA | TRBJ2-2
CASSLGQAYNSPLHF | TGCGCCAGCAGCTTGGGACAGGCTTATAATTCACCCCTCCACTTT | TRBV5-1 | NA | NA | TRBJ1-6
CATSETKREPYNEQFF | TGTGCCACCAGTGAGACAAAGCGGGAGCCTTACAATGAGCAGTTCTTC | TRBV24-1 | NA | TRBD2 | TRBJ2-1
CASQGRTGNTIYF | TGTGCCAGCCAGGGGAGAACTGGAAACACCATATATTTT | TRBV19 | NA | NA | TRBJ1-3
CASGLAGGLLYNEQFF | TGTGCCAGCGGCCTAGCGGGAGGCCTCCTATACAATGAGCAGTTCTTC | TRBV12-3/TRBV12-4 | once | TRBD2 | TRBJ2-1
CSVEQESYEQYF | TGCAGCGTTGAACAGGAATCCTACGAGCAGTACTTC | TRBV29-1 | few | NA | TRBJ2-7
CASSQGNLASNQPPHF | TGTGCCAGCAGCCAAGGTAATCTTGCGAGCAATCAGCCCCCGCATTTT | TRBV3-1 | few | NA | TRBJ1-5
CASSSTGPGEQYF | TGCGCCAGCAGCTCGACAGGGCCGGGGGAGCAGTACTTC | TRBV5-1 | few | TRBD1 | TRBJ2-7
CASSVALGKETQYF | TGTGCCAGCAGCGTAGCTTTGGGGAAAGAGACCCAGTACTTC | TRBV9 | many | NA | TRBJ2-5
CASSPVNTGELFF | TGTGCCAGCAGTCCAGTTAACACCGGGGAGCTGTTTTTT | TRBV2 | NA | NA | TRBJ2-2
CASSLGLAVPYEQYF | TGCGCCAGCAGCTTGGGACTAGCGGTTCCCTACGAGCAGTACTTC | TRBV5-1 | NA | TRBD2 | TRBJ2-7
CASSPFGGPNTEAFF | TGTGCCAGCAGCCCGTTTGGGGGACCGAACACTGAAGCTTTCTTT | TRBV7-9 | many | NA | TRBJ1-1
CAWSTGQPYGYTF | TGTGCCTGGAGTACTGGACAGCCGTATGGCTACACCTTC | TRBV30 | many | NA | TRBJ1-2
CATRQGANTEAFF | TGTGCCACCAGACAGGGGGCGAACACTGAAGCTTTCTTT | TRBV24-1 | NA | TRBD1 | TRBJ1-1
CASSLGRSTDTQYF | TGTGCCAGCAGCTTAGGACGGAGCACAGATACGCAGTATTTT | TRBV7-6 | many | NA | TRBJ2-3
CASSKLAGSYNEQFF | TGTGCCAGCAGCAAACTAGCGGGCTCCTACAATGAGCAGTTCTTC | TRBV7-9 | few | TRBD2 | TRBJ2-1
CSAPRAGAGEKLFF | TGCAGTGCTCCACGGGCAGGGGCGGGCGAAAAACTGTTTTTT | TRBV20-1 | NA | NA | TRBJ1-4
CSTPGAPRAAEQYF | TGCAGTACCCCCGGGGCACCGAGGGCCGCCGAGCAGTACTTC | TRBV20-1 | many | NA | TRBJ2-7
CASSLNWVSYEQYF | TGTGCCAGCAGCTTAAACTGGGTCTCCTACGAGCAGTACTTC | TRBV11-2 | many | NA | TRBJ2-7
CSVEAGTSGRAGDTQYF | TGCAGCGTTGAAGCCGGGACTAGCGGGAGGGCTGGAGATACGCAGTATTTT | TRBV29-1 | NA | TRBD2 | TRBJ2-3
CAWSRVQTNQPQHF | TGTGCCTGGTCCCGGGTCCAGACCAATCAGCCCCAGCATTTT | TRBV30 | many | NA | TRBJ1-5
CSATLPGRGSSYEQYF | TGCAGTGCTACCCTGCCGGGGCGGGGGAGCTCCTACGAGCAGTACTTC | TRBV20-1 | many | TRBD2 | TRBJ2-7
CASSPEGASTDTQYF | TGTGCCAGCAGTCCAGAAGGTGCTAGCACAGATACGCAGTATTTT | TRBV2 | NA | NA | TRBJ2-3
CASSRDSPSYEQYF | TGTGCCAGTAGCCGGGACTCGCCGTCCTACGAGCAGTACTTC | TRBV6-1 | many | NA | TRBJ2-7
CASSQAGGGEQYF | TGTGCCAGCAGCCAAGCTGGCGGAGGCGAGCAGTACTTC | TRBV3-1 | many | NA | TRBJ2-7
CASSPIGTSTGELFF | TGTGCCAGCAGCCCCATCGGGACATCCACCGGGGAGCTGTTTTTT | TRBV9 | NA | NA | TRBJ2-2
CSVGVGETQYF | TGCAGCGTTGGAGTTGGAGAGACCCAGTACTTC | TRBV29-1 | few | NA | TRBJ2-5
CATSDMGPEDTQYF | TGTGCCACCAGTGATATGGGACCAGAGGATACGCAGTATTTT | TRBV24-1 | NA | NA | TRBJ2-3
CATSRSGGSTDTQYF | TGTGCCACCAGCAGATCCGGTGGAAGCACAGATACGCAGTATTTT | TRBV15 | many | NA | TRBJ2-3
CSVRKPVLQETQYF | TGCAGCGTTCGGAAACCGGTACTCCAAGAGACCCAGTACTTC | TRBV29-1 | few | NA | TRBJ2-5
CANPGADQNQETQYF | TGTGCCAACCCCGGGGCGGACCAAAACCAAGAGACCCAGTACTTC | TRBV6-5 | NA | NA | TRBJ2-5
CASSLMGTGFNEQYF | TGTGCCAGCAGCTTAATGGGGACAGGGTTCAACGAGCAGTACTTC | TRBV7-6 | many | TRBD1 | TRBJ2-7
CSACWQQETQYF | TGCAGCGCCTGTTGGCAGCAAGAGACCCAGTACTTC | TRBV29-1 | few | NA | TRBJ2-5
CASSVNGDAYNEQFF | TGTGCCAGCAGTGTAAACGGGGACGCCTACAATGAGCAGTTCTTC | TRBV6-1 | few | NA | TRBJ2-1